These T cell receptor beta chains were read from a single sample in a study of PD-1 blockade in classical Hodgkin lymphoma. Some clones are missing from TCRdb's copy, which holds only in-frame ones; the method was immunoSEQ multiplex PCR. This sample has about 110,000 clones, with roughly nine tenths found just once. The sequencing here drew on peripheral blood mononuclear cells (PBMCs), taken before the second cycle of nivolumab. The receptors were gathered from a human donor with classical Hodgkin lymphoma. CDR3s include the opening cysteine and the closing phenylalanine or tryptophan. A D gene is named only where the DNA matches it firmly. The size field is filled for only some rows; it gives once, few, many or a size class.

d_call	clone_size	j_call	v_call	cdr3_nt	cdr3_aa
TRBD2	.	TRBJ2-2	TRBV27	TGTGCCAGCAGTCGAATAGGACTAGCGGGAGGGCCGACAGCCGGGGAGCTGTTTTTT	CASSRIGLAGGPTAGELFF
.	few	TRBJ2-7	TRBV6-5	TGTGCCAGCAGTTACGGGACAACCTACGAGCAGTACTTC	CASSYGTTYEQYF
.	.	TRBJ1-4	TRBV4-1	TGCGCCAGCAGCCATATAAAAACGGGACACATGGTTGAAAAACTGTTTTTT	CASSHIKTGHMVEKLFF
.	.	TRBJ1-1	TRBV5-1	TGCGCCAGCAGCTACGGGCCTGAAGCTTTCTTT	CASSYGPEAFF
.	.	TRBJ1-2	TRBV15	TGTGCCACCAGCAGAGACCCCGGCGGGAGCCTAAGGGGTGGCTACACCTTC	CATSRDPGGSLRGGYTF
.	few	TRBJ1-1	TRBV29-1	TGCAGCCACTCGAGCGACCAACGGAGGGCTTTCTTT	CSHSSDQRRAFF
.	.	TRBJ2-3	TRBV4-3	TGCGCCAGCAGCCAAGAATTCTCGCGGACTATCACAGATACGCAGTATTTT	CASSQEFSRTITDTQYF
.	.	TRBJ1-1	TRBV6-1	TGTGCCAGCAGTGCGCTAGCAGGACAGAAGAACACTGAAGCTTTCTTT	CASSALAGQKNTEAFF
TRBD2	.	TRBJ2-1	TRBV11-2	TGTGCCAGCAGCCTCGGTGCTAGCGGGATCTCCTACAATGAGCAGTTCTTC	CASSLGASGISYNEQFF
.	once	TRBJ2-2	TRBV11-3	TGTGCCAGCAGCAACATCGGGGAGCTGTTTTTT	CASSNIGELFF
.	.	TRBJ1-1	TRBV7-2	TGTGCCAGCAGCTTTGCAATAGACCGAAACACTGAAGCTTTCTTT	CASSFAIDRNTEAFF
.	.	TRBJ2-7	TRBV28	TGTGCCAGCAGTACGCGGGCCCCCTACGAGCAGTACTTC	CASSTRAPYEQYF
.	.	TRBJ1-1	TRBV19	TGTGCCAGTAGTATAGAATGGATGAACACTGAAGCTTTCTTT	CASSIEWMNTEAFF
.	.	TRBJ1-6	TRBV6-5	TGTGCCAGCAGTTCATTCAGTAGTTCCTATAATTCACCCCTCCACTTT	CASSSFSSSYNSPLHF
.	once	TRBJ1-2	TRBV4-2	TGTGCCAGCAGCCAAGAACATGGAAACTATGGCTACACCTTC	CASSQEHGNYGYTF
.	.	TRBJ2-7	TRBV4-1	TGCGCCAGCAGCCAAGATGACGGGACGGGAGCCTACGAGCAGTACTTC	CASSQDDGTGAYEQYF